Each of the 18 T cell receptor beta chains below was sequenced from the same sample in a study of identical twins. TCRdb processed the 5' RACE reads anew with MiXCR; each CDR3 protein has one entry. The data show 350,000 to 450,000 distinct CDR3 sequences, about 18% seen once. The material sequenced was naive T cells sorted from blood. The source of these receptors is a man between 45 and 60 years old in good health.

The table lists this clonotype with a few counts. The V gene is TRBV5-1, the J gene TRBJ2-7, with D maybe TRBD1 (5 bases). Trimming removed 0 bases from V and 5 bases from J, with 12 bases in between. Per germline, CDR1 SGHRS and CDR2 YFSETQ. This CDR3 is built from 14 residues. CDR3: CASSLGSRDNEQYF. Written as DNA, the CDR3 is TGCGCCAGCAGCTTGGGCTCCAGGGATAACGAGCAGTACTTC.

In its sample, this clonotype was seen many times. The V call is TRBV6-5, the J call TRBJ2-5; possible D gene TRBD1, 5 bases. Trimming pared 3 bases from V and 5 bases from J, leaving 16 bases between. CDR3 length: 15 amino acids. Germline V gene sequence: CDR1 MNHEY, CDR2 SVGAGI. CDR3 sequence (DNA): TGTGCCAGCAGTTATGTAGGACAACGGTGGGAGACCCAGTACTTC. Its protein is CASSYVGQRWETQYF.

The chain couples TRBV29-1 to TRBJ1-2; D may be TRBD1 (5 bases). The ends were cut back, 7 bases at V and 7 bases at J, with 16 bases in the middle. Germline loops: CDR1 SQVTM, CDR2 ANQGSEA. CDR3 length: 12 amino acids. For the CDR3, the DNA is TGCAGCGCGAGCCGACAAGGGGTTGGCTACACCTTC. Protein sequence: CSASRQGVGYTF.

This clonotype was counted only a few times. The genes are TRBV7-9 and TRBJ2-4, with D unresolved. CDR3 length: 13 residues. Germline V lookup: CDR1 SEHNR, CDR2 FQNEAQ (reference sequence). The V end was cut by 5 bases, the J end by 6 bases, with 11 bases between. The CDR3 bases are TGTGCCAGCAGCCCAACGGATGGAAACATTCAGTACTTC. Its translation: CASSPTDGNIQYF.

V is TRBV18 and J is TRBJ2-7; 9 bases map to TRBD1. Unmatched junction bases numbered 6, after V lost 6 bases and J lost 3 bases. This CDR3 spans 14 amino acids. Germline V gene data show CDR1 as KGHSH and CDR2 as LQKENI. As DNA, the CDR3 is TGTGCCAGCTCTCTCCGGGACAGGGACTACGAGCAGTACTTC. Protein sequence: CASSLRDRDYEQYF.

The chain carries TRBV20-1 and TRBJ2-1, with 10 bases fitting TRBD1. CDR3 length: 14 amino acids. Germline CDR1 is DFQATT and CDR2 is SNEGSKA (reference sequence). V gave up 4 bases and J gave up 7 bases; unmatched junction bases: 7. CDR3 in DNA: TGCAGTGCTATAGACAGGGGGCTGGGAAATGAGCAGTTCTTC. Translated, it gives CSAIDRGLGNEQFF.

The chain couples TRBV3-1 to TRBJ2-3; 10 nucleotides line up with TRBD2. The CDR3 is 18 amino acids. Germline V lookup: CDR1 LGHDT, CDR2 YNNKEL (reference sequence). V was clipped by 0 bases and J by 1 base; unmatched bases: 7. In DNA, the CDR3 is TGTGCCAGCAGCCAAGATCTGTCTAGCGGGGGCCGCACAGATACGCAGTATTTT. Encoded protein: CASSQDLSSGGRTDTQYF.

This clonotype was recorded many times. J is TRBJ1-4 and V is TRBV5-1; TRBD1 might be the D (6 bases). V was pared by 0 bases and J by 8 bases, with 14 bases between. In germline, CDR1 is SGHRS, CDR2 YFSETQ. This CDR3 comprises 15 residues. CDR3 region: CASSLEGGAFEKLFF. CDR3 coding DNA: TGCGCCAGCAGCTTGGAGGGGGGGGCTTTCGAAAAACTGTTTTTT.

This clonotype has a handful of counts. V is TRBV4-2 and J is TRBJ2-5; perhaps TRBD2 as D (6 bases). The CDR3 is made up of 15 amino acids. Trimming removed 4 bases from V and 5 bases from J, with 17 bases in between. Germline values: CDR1 LGHNA, CDR2 YNFKEQ. In DNA form, the CDR3 reads TGTGCCAGCAGCCCCCCGGGGGTTAGCCGGGAGACCCAGTACTTC. It specifies CASSPPGVSRETQYF.

This clonotype was seen ten or more times. This chain uses TRBV4-1 with TRBJ2-6; D is ambiguous. The CDR3 is made up of 16 amino acids. Deletions cut 3 bases from V and 2 bases from J, with 11 bases between. The germline gives CDR1 MGHRA, CDR2 YSYEKL. CDR3 coding DNA: TGCGCCAGCAGCCAGAGACGCCTCCCTGGGGCCAACGTCCTGACTTTC. Translating gives CASSQRRLPGANVLTF.

This clonotype has just a few counts. The chain has TRBV7-2 and TRBJ1-2; TRBD1 might be the D (5 bases). Germline V gene lookup returns CDR1 SGHTA and CDR2 FQGNSA. V lost 4 bases, J lost 5 bases, and 11 bases lay in between. This CDR3 region has 13 residues. CDR3 sequence: CASSSGLEYGYTF. The CDR3 bases are TGTGCCAGCAGCTCGGGGCTTGAATATGGCTACACCTTC.

Here the CDR3 DNA reads TGCGCCAGCAGTGAGGTCCAGGGGGGCACCGGGGAGCTGTTTTTT. Its protein is CASSEVQGGTGELFF. The V gene is TRBV10-2, the J gene TRBJ2-2; D perhaps matches TRBD1 (7 bases). V lost 2 bases and J lost 4, with 11 bases in between. Germline lookup yields CDR1 WSHSY and CDR2 SAAADI. The CDR3 contains 15 residues.

The table lists this clonotype with a few counts. This chain joins TRBV18 and TRBJ1-2, with D unclear. The germline V gene has CDR1 KGHSH and CDR2 LQKENI. The length of the CDR3 is 15 residues. V was cut by 6 bases and J by 4 bases, with 18 bases left in between. The CDR3 spells CASSSAGDNPYGYTF. In DNA, the CDR3 is TGTGCCAGCTCGTCAGCCGGCGACAACCCCTATGGCTACACCTTC.

This clonotype was seen at least ten times. V usage is TRBV5-1 and J usage is TRBJ1-4; D unresolved. The CDR3 spans 14 residues. Per the germline V gene, CDR1 is SGHRS and CDR2 is YFSETQ. Deletions cut 0 bases from V and 5 bases from J, with 8 bases between. CDR3 sequence (DNA): TGCGCCAGCAGCTTGGGGAACCGCAATGAAAAACTGTTTTTT. Its translation is CASSLGNRNEKLFF. The whole variable domain, filled in from reference TRBV5-1 and TRBJ1-4, reads KAGVTQTPRYLIKTRGQQVTLSCSPISGHRSVSWYQQTPGQGLQFLFEYFSETQRNKGNFPGRFSGRQFSNSRSEMNVSTLELGDSALYLCASSLGNRNEKLFFGSGTQLSVL.

The chain joins TRBV5-1 to TRBJ2-7, with D possibly being TRBD1 (6 bases). V was pared by 2 bases and J by 1 base, with 10 bases between. The germline V gene encodes CDR1 SGHRS and CDR2 YFSETQ. The CDR3 is 14 residues long. The CDR3 region is CASSFAGESYEQYF. The CDR3 nucleotides read TGCGCCAGCAGCTTTGCAGGGGAATCCTACGAGCAGTACTTC.

In this sample, this clonotype turned up many times. The genes are TRBV7-2 and TRBJ2-1; TRBD1 matches 9 bases. This CDR3 is built from 15 residues. V trimming: 4 bases; J trimming: 6 bases; junction bases outside the gene matches: 7. CDR1 is SGHTA, CDR2 FQGNSA, per germline. The CDR3: CASSWSEGQGNEQFF. CDR3 sequence (DNA): TGTGCCAGCAGCTGGAGTGAGGGACAGGGCAATGAGCAGTTCTTC.

The CDR3: CASSPQGFSYEQYF. Here the CDR3 DNA reads TGTGCCAGTAGTCCCCAGGGGTTCTCCTACGAGCAGTACTTC. The rearrangement uses TRBV19 and TRBJ2-7, with D perhaps matching TRBD1 (6 bases). CDR3 length: 14 residues. Germline lookup yields CDR1 LNHDA and CDR2 SQIVND (reference sequence). V was cut by 5 bases and J by 0 bases, with 11 bases left in between. Full variable domain (remainder filled in from reference TRBV19 and TRBJ2-7): DGGITQSPKYLFRKEGQNVTLSCEQNLNHDAMYWYRQDPGQGLRLIYYSQIVNDFQKGDIAEGYSVSREKKESFPLTVTSAQKNPTAFYLCASSPQGFSYEQYFGPGTRLTVT.

The table lists this clonotype with a few counts. This sequence joins TRBV20-1 and TRBJ1-5, with 8 bases aligning to TRBD1. The length of the CDR3 is 17 residues. The ends lost 3 bases at V and 2 bases at J; junction bases unmatched: 12. CDR1 DFQATT and CDR2 SNEGSKA come from the germline V gene (reference sequence). This chain's CDR3 is CSASQGAIVEGNQPQHF. The CDR3, as DNA: TGCAGTGCTAGCCAGGGGGCTATTGTAGAGGGCAATCAGCCCCAGCATTTT.